The 12 T cell receptor beta chains below were found in one sample sequenced in a study of shared clonotypes between healthy human individuals. Generated by immunoSEQ multiplex PCR, the TCRdb table keeps only in-frame clones and is missing some. Seen here are approximately 1.1 million clones, approximately 78% observed once, and the top ten hold 0.52%. What was sequenced was memory CD4+ T cells from PBMCs. The subset is: CD45RA-negative fraction. The receptor set was obtained from a man younger than 35 in good health. Some clones in this sample may be carry-over from other donors' samples.

This clone was picked up a small number of times. The chain uses TRBV29-1 and TRBJ1-1, with TRBD1 as a possible D gene (5 bases). The germline gives CDR1 SQVTM, CDR2 ANQGSEA. The CDR3 loop spans 13 amino acids. V was clipped by 5 bases and J by 1 base, with 11 bases between them. The CDR3 nucleotides are TGCAGCGTTATGGGGGGTTCGAACACTGAAGCTTTCTTT. This sequence encodes CSVMGGSNTEAFF.

This rearrangement joins TRBV28 to TRBJ1-1; D might be TRBD1 (5 bases). Germline V gene data show CDR1 as MDHEN and CDR2 as SYDVKM. The CDR3 is 14 amino acids. With 2 bases removed from V and 5 bases from J, the gap between germline ends came to 12 bases. This CDR3 is CASSLIRAGTEAFF. In nucleotides, the CDR3 is TGTGCCAGCAGTTTAATTCGGGCAGGGACTGAAGCTTTCTTT.

CDR3 protein: CASRPPAGGGEQFF. The CDR3 DNA reads as TGTGCCAGCAGACCCCCAGCGGGTGGGGGTGAGCAGTTCTTC. The rearrangement uses TRBV6-5 and TRBJ2-1; TRBD2 is a possible D gene (6 bases). The CDR3 totals 14 residues. The germline V gene encodes CDR1 MNHEY and CDR2 SVGAGI. Between the trimmed V and J ends, which lost 6 bases and 9 bases, there was a span of 18 bases.

This clone was seen more than once but under ten times. The chain is built from TRBV9 and TRBJ2-1, with 12 bases aligning to TRBD2. This CDR3 comprises 16 residues. CDR1 SGDLS and CDR2 YYNGEE come from the germline V gene. V lost 1 base, J lost 8 bases, and 7 bases stayed unmatched. CDR3 residues: CASSVSLAGGFDEQFF. DNA of the CDR3: TGTGCCAGCAGCGTATCCCTAGCGGGAGGGTTTGATGAGCAGTTCTTC.

This chain connects TRBV6-5 to TRBJ2-7; 7 bases align to TRBD1. CDR3 size: 13 residues. V lost 7 bases to trimming and J lost 4 bases; unmatched junction nucleotides: 7. Germline assignment: CDR1 MNHEY and CDR2 SVGAGI. The CDR3: CASTHRQGYEQYF. The DNA for the CDR3 is TGTGCCAGCACTCACAGACAGGGTTACGAGCAGTACTTC.

J is TRBJ2-6 and V is TRBV30; no clear D. CDR1 GTSNPN and CDR2 SVGIG come from the germline V gene (reference sequence). The length of the CDR3 is 10 residues. The CDR3 DNA is TGTGTCACTGGGGCCAACGTCCTGACTTTC. Amino acid sequence: CVTGANVLTF.

V and J are TRBV5-6 and TRBJ1-6; no clear D. Trimming removed 1 base at V and 10 bases at J, with 9 bases between. This CDR3 spans 13 amino acids. The germline CDR1 and CDR2 sequences are SGHDT and YYEEEE. The CDR3 coding sequence is TGTGCCAGCAGCTTGTGGGAGTTGTCACCCCTCCACTTT. It is translated as CASSLWELSPLHF.

This chain connects TRBV29-1 to TRBJ2-5, with 15 bases identical to TRBD2. The germline V gene has CDR1 SQVTM and CDR2 ANQGSEA. This CDR3 region has 14 residues. The junction had 3 bases not matched to a gene; V was cut back by 5 bases and J by 5 bases. This CDR3 reads CSVLGLAGGETQYF. CDR3 in DNA: TGCAGCGTTCTGGGACTAGCGGGAGGTGAGACCCAGTACTTC.

The chain uses TRBV5-1 and TRBJ1-1, with 8 bases aligning to TRBD1. The CDR3 covers 16 residues. Germline V gene data show CDR1 as SGHRS and CDR2 as YFSETQ. Losses at the gene ends were 0 bases for V and 6 bases for J; bases not matched to a gene: 10. The CDR3 DNA sequence: TGCGCCAGCAGCTTGGGACCCGCGGGACAGGCGGCTGAAGCTTTCTTT. This encodes CASSLGPAGQAAEAFF.

This clone was counted a single time. One end of the junction is discordant with germline, which a read error may explain. The rearrangement uses TRBV6-5 and TRBJ1-4; possible D gene TRBD1, 5 bases. Germline V gene sequence: CDR1 MNHEY, CDR2 SVGAGI. The CDR3 has 11 residues. This CDR3 reads CASSEPGVRAF. CDR3 in DNA: TGTGCCAGCAGTGAACCGGGGGTTCGTGCTTTT.

This chain joins TRBV18 and TRBJ2-7, with D possibly matching TRBD2 (7 bases). CDR3 size: 16 residues. V was cut by 1 base and J by 1 base, with 14 bases left in between. The germline V gene encodes CDR1 KGHSH and CDR2 LQKENI. CDR3 sequence reads: CASSPLGGALSYEQYF. CDR3 nucleotide sequence: TGTGCCAGCTCACCACTAGGGGGGGCCCTATCCTACGAGCAGTACTTC.

The chain combines TRBV5-1 with TRBJ2-3, with 9 bases that match TRBD2. Germline trimming cut 4 bases from V and 4 bases from J; bases unmatched to any gene: 10. Germline CDR1 and CDR2: SGHRS and YFSETQ. The CDR3 extends over 16 amino acids. CDR3 sequence (DNA): TGCGCCAGCAGCACCGGGACTAGCCTTTGGGCAGATACGCAGTATTTT. This sequence encodes CASSTGTSLWADTQYF.